This T cell receptor beta chain was captured in a study of cytomegalovirus exposure and HLA in healthy donors. Overall study findings and caveats: Analyzed later, most CMV-associated TCR beta chains appeared HLA-restricted. Rarity held for most TCR sequences, but there were some public TCRs that occurred in many donors.

Comment on this clone: Antigen specificity is unknown. The same CDR3 is also encoded by other DNA sequences in this sample.

The CDR3 covers 11 residues. The germline CDR1 and CDR2 sequences are SGHNT and YYREEE (reference sequence). V lost 1 base and J lost 6, with 3 bases in between. Primers: 60 Vbeta forward and 13 Jbeta reverse. The data were produced by immunoSEQ multiplex PCR, yet TCRdb's version contains in-frame clones alone and is incomplete. The profile covers 150,000 to 200,000 clones, with 80% to 85% appearing a single time and 0.38% taken by the ten largest. Source material: PBMCs. This receptor was identified in a boy aged 2 to 10 in good health and CMV-seronegative. The genes are TRBV5-4 and TRBJ2-3; D not certain. The CDR3 nucleotides are TGTGCCAGCAGCTTGTCGGATACGCAGTATTTT. Protein sequence: CASSLSDTQYF.